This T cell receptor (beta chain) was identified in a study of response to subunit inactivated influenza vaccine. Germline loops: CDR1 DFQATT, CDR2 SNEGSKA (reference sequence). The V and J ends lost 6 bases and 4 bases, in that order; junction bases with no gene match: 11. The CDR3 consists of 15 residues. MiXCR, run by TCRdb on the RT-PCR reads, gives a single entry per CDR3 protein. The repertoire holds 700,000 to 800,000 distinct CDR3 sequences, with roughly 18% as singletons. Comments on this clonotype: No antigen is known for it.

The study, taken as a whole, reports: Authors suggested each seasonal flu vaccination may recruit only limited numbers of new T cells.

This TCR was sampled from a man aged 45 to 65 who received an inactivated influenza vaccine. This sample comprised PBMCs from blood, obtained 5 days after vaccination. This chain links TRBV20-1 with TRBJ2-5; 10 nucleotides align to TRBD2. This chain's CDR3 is CSAFLAGVPGETQYF. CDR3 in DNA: TGCAGTGCCTTCCTAGCGGGGGTTCCAGGAGAGACCCAGTACTTC.